This record looks at one T cell receptor (beta chain) sequence and its context. These data originate in a study of blood T cell repertoires in COVID-19. Data came from immunoSEQ multiplex PCR; TCRdb stores just in-frame clones and leaves some out. The sample lists approximately 39,000 clones, 85% to 90% occurring once. V was pared by 4 bases and J by 1 base, with 8 bases of the junction left unmatched. The CDR3 is made up of 16 amino acids. Germline V gives CDR1 MNHEY, CDR2 SVGAGI. This clonotype originated in a man aged 50 to 59 with active or convalescent COVID-19. The chain carries TRBV6-5 and TRBJ2-7; 9 nucleotides match TRBD2. Sequenced material: peripheral blood. The CDR3: CASSSHSGRGSYEQYF. The CDR3, as DNA: TGTGCCAGCAGTTCTCATAGCGGGAGAGGGTCCTACGAGCAGTACTTC.